The following is a TCR beta chain sequence with its context. This clone came up many times. Its binding antigen is unknown. Within one base of it there is no much larger clone, and no base qualities were kept. V sheds 4 bases and J sheds 2 bases, leaving 15 bases between their ends. CDR1 and CDR2 were assigned from the germline V gene as SGHDN and FVKESK. Reading from cysteine to phenylalanine, the CDR3 counts 16 amino acids. The read is trimmed to its CDR3 DNA, 48 bases read in frame from base 1. The data are from a study of beta chain features in type 1 diabetes (dated by TCRdb to 2016 to 2018). Looking at the study overall: No differences in mean age, gender distribution, total cell number or subset yield were found between patients and healthy donors. Naive and central memory subsets were obtained from all 30 or so donors, but regulatory and stem cell-like memory subsets were isolated from only 8 patients and roughly eight healthy donors. In the study, recently diagnosed type 1 diabetes patients and matched healthy donors were compared on the TCRB repertoires of their sorted circulating CD4+ T cell subsets. Across all samples, about 110 million sorted cells were examined, and cell number per subset correlated strongly with RNA yield.

The paper as a whole reports these results and caveats: Naive, central memory and regulatory TCRB repertoires appeared to be more alike among patients than among healthy donors. Shorter templates might be favored by PCR, yet because patient and control samples were amplified and corrected together, any such skew would affect both groups equally. Because small numbers of individuals were included in the HLA sub-analyses, any influence of HLA type on TCRB rearrangement was left unresolved. Type 1 diabetes patients showed a moderate but significant shortening of TCRB CDR3 length in all four CD4+ subsets. Because cDNA was sequenced instead of genomic DNA, highly expressing activated cells could be over-represented, though the groups showed no difference in activation or CD3 levels. Patients with type 1 diabetes made fewer insertions and deleted more nucleotides at VDJ recombination sites, implying thymic rearrangement abnormalities.

From each donor, a single peripheral blood sample of about 120 mL on average was drawn into heparinised tubes. A BD FACSAria II was used to sort naive, central memory, regulatory and stem cell-like memory CD4+ T cells with a panel that included CD45RO, CCR7, CD25, CD127, CD95 and CD27. All sorted populations exceeded 95% purity. Right away, PBMCs were isolated by Lymphoprep density gradient centrifugation and were stained directly, with no culture step. Samples were stained and sorted in pairs, with one healthy donor and one patient per experiment, so that batch effects were minimized. All of the isolated RNA was reverse transcribed with the High Capacity cDNA Reverse Transcription Kit, so expressed TCRB transcripts were sequenced. Deep immunoSEQ sequencing was performed on naive, central memory and regulatory T cell samples, with an average of roughly 3.6 million total reads per sample. Sorted cells were lysed in RLT buffer and RNA was extracted with DNase-treated RNeasy Micro or Mini kits, depending on cell number. To prevent cross-contamination, every cell subset was processed on its own, while patient and healthy donor samples were processed together. Using the immunoSEQ multiplex PCR, TCRB sequences were amplified from cDNA into 87-bp fragments spanning the CDR3 region. Sequencing of the amplicons was performed on the Illumina HiSeq platform. As for the authors' bioinformatics: Synthetic template baselines were used to correct PCR bias computationally, reads within Hamming distance 2 were collapsed together, and singletons that could not be merged were discarded. By aligning reads against IMGT, V, D and J genes, CDR3 length, and insertions or deletions at six rearrangement sites were assigned. Clonotype counts were normalized to sorted cell number within each subset before computing true diversity and Gini coefficients with the tcR R package. The overlap coefficient, calculated on TCRB nucleotide sequences, was used to quantify repertoire sharing. This immuneACCESS table, as held by TCRdb, lists in-frame sequences with V and J called but not all clones. Of the missing ones, under half trace to an unresolved V gene in checked studies; the others have no known cause. D and trimming come from the DNA, and the V and J calls and clone size come from that table. The sample profile shows roughly 150,000 clones; 7.5% to 10% of them were found once. 0.5% to 0.65% of the sample comes from the top ten.

The V gene is TRBV14 and the J gene is TRBJ2-1; the D gene is possibly TRBD1, with 6 bases matching. Sequencing used central memory CD4+ T cells from blood. The receptor's source is a man aged 18-30 years in good health. The nucleotides read TGTGCCAGCAGCCCTCTACTACAGGGACCCTACAATGAGCAGTTCTTC. It is translated as CASSPLLQGPYNEQFF.